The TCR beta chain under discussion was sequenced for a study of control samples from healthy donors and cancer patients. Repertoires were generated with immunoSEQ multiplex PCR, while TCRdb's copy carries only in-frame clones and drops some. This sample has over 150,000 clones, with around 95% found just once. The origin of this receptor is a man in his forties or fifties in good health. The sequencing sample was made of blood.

The CDR3 sequence is CASSGSDSLTDTQYF. CDR3 nucleotide sequence: TGTGCCAGCAGTGGGTCGGACAGTTTAACGGATACGCAGTATTTT. The V gene is TRBV2, the J gene TRBJ2-3; D possibly corresponds to TRBD1 (6 bases). Germline lookup yields CDR1 SNHLY and CDR2 FYNNEI. V lost 4 bases and J 6 bases, leaving 17 bases between the germline ends. This CDR3 has 15 amino acids.